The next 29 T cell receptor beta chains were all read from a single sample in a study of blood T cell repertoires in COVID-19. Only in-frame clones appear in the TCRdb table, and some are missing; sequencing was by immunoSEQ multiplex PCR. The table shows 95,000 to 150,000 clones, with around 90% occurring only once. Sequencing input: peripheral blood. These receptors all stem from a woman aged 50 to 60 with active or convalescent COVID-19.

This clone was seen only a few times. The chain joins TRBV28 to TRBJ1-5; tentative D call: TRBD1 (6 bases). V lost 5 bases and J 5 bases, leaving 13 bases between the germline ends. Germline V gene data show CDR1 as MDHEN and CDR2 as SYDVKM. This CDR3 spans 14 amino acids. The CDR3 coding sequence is TGTGCCAGCAGTATCCCAGGGGTGTATCAGCCCCAGCATTTT. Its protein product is CASSIPGVYQPQHF.

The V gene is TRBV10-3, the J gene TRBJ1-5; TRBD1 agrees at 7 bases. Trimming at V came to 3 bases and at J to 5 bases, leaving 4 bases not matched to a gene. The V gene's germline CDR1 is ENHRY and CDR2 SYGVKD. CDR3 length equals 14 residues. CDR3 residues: CAISDQTGYQPQHF. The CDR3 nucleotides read TGTGCCATCAGTGACCAGACAGGGTATCAGCCCCAGCATTTT.

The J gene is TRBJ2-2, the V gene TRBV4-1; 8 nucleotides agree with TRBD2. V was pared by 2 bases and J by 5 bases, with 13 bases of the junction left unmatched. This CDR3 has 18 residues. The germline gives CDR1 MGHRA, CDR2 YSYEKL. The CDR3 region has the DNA TGCGCCAGCAGCCAAAGGGCTGGAGCGGGAGTTGATACCGGGGAGCTGTTTTTT. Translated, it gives CASSQRAGAGVDTGELFF.

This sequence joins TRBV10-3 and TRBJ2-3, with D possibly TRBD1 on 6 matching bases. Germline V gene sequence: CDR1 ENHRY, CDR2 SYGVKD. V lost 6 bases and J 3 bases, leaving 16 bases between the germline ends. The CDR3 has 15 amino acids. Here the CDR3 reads CAIREQGAITDTQYF. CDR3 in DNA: TGTGCCATCAGGGAACAGGGAGCTATAACAGATACGCAGTATTTT.

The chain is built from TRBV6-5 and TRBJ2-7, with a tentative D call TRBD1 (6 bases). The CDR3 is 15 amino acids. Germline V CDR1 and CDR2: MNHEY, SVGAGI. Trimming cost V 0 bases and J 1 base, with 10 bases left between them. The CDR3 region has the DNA TGTGCCAGCAGTTACTCGGGGGACACATCCTACGAGCAGTACTTC. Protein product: CASSYSGDTSYEQYF.

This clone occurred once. The CDR3 nucleotides are TGTGCCAGCAGCTTAGGTGTAGCGGGGGTAGATACGCAGTATTTT. This codes for CASSLGVAGVDTQYF. V gene TRBV7-2 combines with J gene TRBJ2-3; TRBD2 aligns across 9 bases. The CDR3 sequence is 15 residues long. Per the germline V gene, CDR1 is SGHTA and CDR2 is FQGNSA. V gave up 1 base and J gave up 5 bases; unmatched junction bases: 4.

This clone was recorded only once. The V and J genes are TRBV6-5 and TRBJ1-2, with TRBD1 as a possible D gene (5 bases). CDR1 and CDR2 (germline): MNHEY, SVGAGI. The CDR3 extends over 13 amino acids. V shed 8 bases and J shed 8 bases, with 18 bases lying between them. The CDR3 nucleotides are TGTGCCAGCTCCCCGGGGGAGCTCCGGGGCTACACCTTC. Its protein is CASSPGELRGYTF.

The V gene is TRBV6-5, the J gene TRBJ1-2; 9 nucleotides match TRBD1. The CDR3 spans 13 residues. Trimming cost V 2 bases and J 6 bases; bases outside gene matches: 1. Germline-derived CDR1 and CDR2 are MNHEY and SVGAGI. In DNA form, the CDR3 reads TGTGCCAGCAGTTACGGGACAGGGAATGGCTACACCTTC. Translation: CASSYGTGNGYTF.

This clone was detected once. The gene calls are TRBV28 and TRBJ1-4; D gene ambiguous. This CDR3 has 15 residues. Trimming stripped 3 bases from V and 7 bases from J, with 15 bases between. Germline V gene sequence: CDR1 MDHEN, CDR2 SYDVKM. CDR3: CASSFGSGAFEKLFF. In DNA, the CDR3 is TGTGCCAGCAGTTTCGGTAGCGGAGCCTTTGAAAAACTGTTTTTT. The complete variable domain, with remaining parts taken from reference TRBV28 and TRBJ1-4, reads DVKVTQSSRYLVKRTGEKVFLECVQDMDHENMFWYRQDPGLGLRLIYFSYDVKMKEKGDIPEGYSVSREKKERFSLILESASTNQTSMYLCASSFGSGAFEKLFFGSGTQLSVL.

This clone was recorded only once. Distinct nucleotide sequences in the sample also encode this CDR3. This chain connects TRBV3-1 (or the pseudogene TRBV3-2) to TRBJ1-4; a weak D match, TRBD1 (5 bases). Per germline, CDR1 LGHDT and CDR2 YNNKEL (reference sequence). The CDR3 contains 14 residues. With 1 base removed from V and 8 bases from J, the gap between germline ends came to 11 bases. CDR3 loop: CASSQVQGREKLFF. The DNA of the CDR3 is TGTGCCAGCAGCCAAGTCCAGGGCAGGGAAAAACTGTTTTTT.

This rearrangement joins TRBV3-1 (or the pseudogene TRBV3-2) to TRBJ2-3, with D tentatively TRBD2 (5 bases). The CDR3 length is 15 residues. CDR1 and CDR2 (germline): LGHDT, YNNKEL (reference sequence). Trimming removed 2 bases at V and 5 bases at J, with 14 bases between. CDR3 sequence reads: CASSQRGQFQDTQYF. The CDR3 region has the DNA TGTGCCAGCAGCCAACGCGGGCAGTTTCAAGATACGCAGTATTTT.

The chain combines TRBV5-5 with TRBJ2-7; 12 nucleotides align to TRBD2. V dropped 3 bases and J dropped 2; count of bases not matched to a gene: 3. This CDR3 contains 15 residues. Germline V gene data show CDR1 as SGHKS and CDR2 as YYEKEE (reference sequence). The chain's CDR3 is CASSWRTSGAYEQYF. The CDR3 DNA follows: TGTGCCAGCAGCTGGCGGACTAGCGGGGCCTACGAGCAGTACTTC.

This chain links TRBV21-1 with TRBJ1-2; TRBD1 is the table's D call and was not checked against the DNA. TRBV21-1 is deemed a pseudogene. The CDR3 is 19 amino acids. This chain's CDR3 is CASSKPGKFLQGEDYGYTF. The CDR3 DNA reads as TGTGCCAGCAGCAAACCCGGCAAATTCCTACAGGGGGAGGACTATGGCTACACCTTC.

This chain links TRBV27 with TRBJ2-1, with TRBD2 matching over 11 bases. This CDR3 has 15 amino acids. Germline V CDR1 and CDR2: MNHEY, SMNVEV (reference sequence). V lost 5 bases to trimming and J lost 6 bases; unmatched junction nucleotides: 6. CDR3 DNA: TGTGCCAGCAGTCTTAGCGGGGGGGTGGGCAATGAGCAGTTCTTC. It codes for CASSLSGGVGNEQFF.

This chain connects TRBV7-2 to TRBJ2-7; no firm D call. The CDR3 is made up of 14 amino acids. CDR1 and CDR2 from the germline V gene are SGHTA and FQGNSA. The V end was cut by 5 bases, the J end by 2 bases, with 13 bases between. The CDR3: CASSARLAPYEQYF. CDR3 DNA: TGTGCCAGCAGCGCCCGACTGGCTCCCTACGAGCAGTACTTC.

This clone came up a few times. For the CDR3, the DNA is TGTGCCAGCAGGGTGGGTAGCGGCAACACCGGGGAGCTGTTTTTT. This gives the protein CASRVGSGNTGELFF. The J gene is TRBJ2-2, the V gene TRBV2; D is perhaps TRBD2 (6 bases). The CDR3 extends over 15 amino acids. CDR1 and CDR2 (germline): SNHLY, FYNNEI. V lost 6 bases, J lost 2 bases, and 13 bases lay in between.

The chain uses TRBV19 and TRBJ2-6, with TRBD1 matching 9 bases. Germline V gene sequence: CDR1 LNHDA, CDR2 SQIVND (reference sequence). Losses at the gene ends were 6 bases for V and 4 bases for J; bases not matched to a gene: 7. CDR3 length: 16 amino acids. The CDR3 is CASSRGQGYGANVLTF. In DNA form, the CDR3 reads TGTGCCAGTAGCCGGGGACAGGGCTACGGGGCCAACGTCCTGACTTTC.

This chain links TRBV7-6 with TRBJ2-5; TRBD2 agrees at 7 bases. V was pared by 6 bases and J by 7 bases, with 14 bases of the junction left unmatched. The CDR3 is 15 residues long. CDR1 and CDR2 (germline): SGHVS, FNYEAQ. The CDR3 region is CASSPLREPRGTQYF. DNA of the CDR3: TGTGCCAGCAGTCCTTTGCGGGAGCCCCGTGGGACCCAGTACTTC. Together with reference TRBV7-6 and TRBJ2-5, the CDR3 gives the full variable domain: GAGVSQSPRYKVTKRGQDVALRCDPISGHVSLYWYRQALGQGPEFLTYFNYEAQQDKSGLPNDRFSAERPEGSISTLTIQRTEQRDSAMYRCASSPLREPRGTQYFGPGTRLLVL.

For the CDR3, the DNA is TGTGCCAGCAGGCCCGGGACAGCAAATTCACCCCTCCACTTT. Protein product: CASRPGTANSPLHF. The chain combines TRBV6-5 with TRBJ1-6; 7 bases align to TRBD1. The V segment lost 6 bases and the J segment 7 bases; nucleotides outside the gene matches: 6. Germline V gene lookup returns CDR1 MNHEY and CDR2 SVGAGI. The CDR3 is 14 amino acids.

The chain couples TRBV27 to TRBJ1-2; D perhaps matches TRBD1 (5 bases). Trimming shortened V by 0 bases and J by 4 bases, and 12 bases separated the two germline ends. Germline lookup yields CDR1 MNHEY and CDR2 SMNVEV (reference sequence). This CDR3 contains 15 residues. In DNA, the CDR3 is TGTGCCAGCAGTTTATCAATAAGGCAGGGCTATGGCTACACCTTC. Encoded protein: CASSLSIRQGYGYTF.

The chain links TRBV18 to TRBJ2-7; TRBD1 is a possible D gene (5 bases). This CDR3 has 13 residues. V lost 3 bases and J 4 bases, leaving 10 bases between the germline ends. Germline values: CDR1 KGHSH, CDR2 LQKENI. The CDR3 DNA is TGTGCCAGCTCACCCCCCGACAGTTACGAGCAGTACTTC. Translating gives CASSPPDSYEQYF.

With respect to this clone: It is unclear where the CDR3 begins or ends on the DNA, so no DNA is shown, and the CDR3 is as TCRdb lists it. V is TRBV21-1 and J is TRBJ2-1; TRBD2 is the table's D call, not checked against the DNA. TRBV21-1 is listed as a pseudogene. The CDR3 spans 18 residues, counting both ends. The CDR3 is CASSKGVVGRGTYNEQFF.

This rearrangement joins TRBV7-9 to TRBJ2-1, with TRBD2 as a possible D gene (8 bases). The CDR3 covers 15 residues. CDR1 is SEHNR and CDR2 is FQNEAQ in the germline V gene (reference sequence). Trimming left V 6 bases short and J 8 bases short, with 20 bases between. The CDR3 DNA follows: TGTGCCAGCAGGTTTCCTAGCGGGCAGGGGGATGAGCAGTTCTTC. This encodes CASRFPSGQGDEQFF.

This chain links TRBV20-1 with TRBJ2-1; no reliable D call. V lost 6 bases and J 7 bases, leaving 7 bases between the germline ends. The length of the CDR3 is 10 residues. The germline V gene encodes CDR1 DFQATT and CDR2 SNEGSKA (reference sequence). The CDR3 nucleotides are TGCAGTGCCAGGCTGAATGAGCAGTTCTTC. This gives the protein CSARLNEQFF.

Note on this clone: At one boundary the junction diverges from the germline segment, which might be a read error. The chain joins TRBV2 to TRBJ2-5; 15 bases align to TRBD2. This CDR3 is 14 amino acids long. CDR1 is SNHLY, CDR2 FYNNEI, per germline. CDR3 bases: TGTGCCAGCACGGGACTAGCGGGGGGAGAGTCCCAGTACTTC. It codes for CASTGLAGGESQYF. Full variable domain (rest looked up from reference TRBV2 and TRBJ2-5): EPEVTQTPSHQVTQMGQEVILRCVPISNHLYFYWYRQILGQKVEFLVSFYNNEISEKSEIFDDQFSVERPDGSNFTLKIRSTKLEDSAMYFCASTGLAGGESQYFGPGTRLLVL.

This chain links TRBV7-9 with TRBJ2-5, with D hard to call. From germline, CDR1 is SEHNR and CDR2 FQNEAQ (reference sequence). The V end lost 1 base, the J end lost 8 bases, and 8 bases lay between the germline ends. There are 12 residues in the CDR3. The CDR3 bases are TGTGCCAGCAGCTTAGATCTGGCTACCCAGTACTTC. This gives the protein CASSLDLATQYF. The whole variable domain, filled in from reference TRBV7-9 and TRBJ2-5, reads DTGVSQNPRHKITKRGQNVTFRCDPISEHNRLYWYRQTLGQGPEFLTYFQNEAQLEKSRLLSDRFSAERPKGSFSTLEIQRTEQGDSAMYLCASSLDLATQYFGPGTRLLVL.

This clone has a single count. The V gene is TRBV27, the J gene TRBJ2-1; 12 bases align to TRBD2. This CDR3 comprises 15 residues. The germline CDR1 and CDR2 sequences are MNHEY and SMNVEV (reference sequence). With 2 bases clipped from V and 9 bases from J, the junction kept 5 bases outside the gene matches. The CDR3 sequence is CASSLLAGGPGEQFF. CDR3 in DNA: TGTGCCAGCAGTTTACTAGCGGGAGGGCCGGGTGAGCAGTTCTTC.

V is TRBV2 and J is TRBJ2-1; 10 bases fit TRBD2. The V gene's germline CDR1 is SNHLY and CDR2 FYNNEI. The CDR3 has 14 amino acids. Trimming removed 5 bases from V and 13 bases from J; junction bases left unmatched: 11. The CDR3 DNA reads TGTGCCAGCAGTACCGGGTTAGCGGGAGGCCAACAGTTCTTC. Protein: CASSTGLAGGQQFF.

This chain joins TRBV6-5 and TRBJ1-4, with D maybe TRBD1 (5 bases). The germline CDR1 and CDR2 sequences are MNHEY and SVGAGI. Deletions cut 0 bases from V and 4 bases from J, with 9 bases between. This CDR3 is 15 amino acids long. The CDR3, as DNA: TGTGCCAGCAGTTACTCGGGGCCCGTTAATGAAAAACTGTTTTTT. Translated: CASSYSGPVNEKLFF.